Below are 16 T cell receptor beta chains sequenced from a single sample in a study of blood T cells in healthy people across ages. Using a J-beta primer mix together with a sample-barcoded 5' primer, a second PCR was run for 7 to 11 cycles. TCRdb re-called the 5' RACE reads with MiXCR, one entry per CDR3 protein. Among roughly 790,000 distinct CDR3 sequences, about 42% were seen once, and the ten largest hold less than 25%. Sequencing was done on a sample of blood. The receptor set was obtained from a woman aged 55-70 years in good health.

The chain has TRBV15 and TRBJ1-5, with D unclear. The CDR3 extends over 16 amino acids. V was trimmed by 0 bases and J by 6 bases, leaving 15 bases between them. Germline-derived CDR1 and CDR2 are LNHNV and YYDKDF (reference sequence). This chain's CDR3 is CATSRDRTERSQPQHF. The CDR3, as DNA: TGTGCCACCAGCAGAGACCGGACGGAGAGAAGTCAGCCCCAGCATTTT.

The J gene is TRBJ1-2, the V gene TRBV20-1; D remains unclear. V was trimmed by 5 bases and J by 5 bases, leaving 9 bases between them. This CDR3 comprises 11 residues. The germline V gene has CDR1 DFQATT and CDR2 SNEGSKA (reference sequence). This CDR3 reads CSADDRYGYTF. DNA for the CDR3: TGCAGTGCTGACGATAGGTATGGCTACACCTTC.

The chain carries TRBV10-2 and TRBJ2-6; D is perhaps TRBD1 or TRBD2 (5 bases each). CDR1 WSHSY and CDR2 SAAADI come from the germline V gene. The V end lost 4 bases, the J end lost 0 bases, and 19 bases lay between the germline ends. The CDR3 sequence is 19 residues long. The CDR3 loop is CASSGLRDGSFSGANVLTF. CDR3 DNA: TGCGCCAGCAGTGGGCTCCGGGACGGAAGTTTCTCTGGGGCCAACGTCCTGACTTTC.

V is TRBV5-6 and J is TRBJ1-5; 7 nucleotides match TRBD1. The CDR3 sequence is 14 residues long. The V segment lost 4 bases and the J segment 6 bases; nucleotides outside the gene matches: 7. Germline loops: CDR1 SGHDT, CDR2 YYEEEE. CDR3 DNA sequence: TGTGCCAGCAGCAATACAGGGGCTATTCAGCCCCAGCATTTT. Its translation is CASSNTGAIQPQHF.

A few counts support this clonotype. CDR3 sequence (DNA): TGTGCCAGCAGCCAAGATTTGACCAACTATGGCTACACCTTC. Translated, it gives CASSQDLTNYGYTF. This rearrangement joins TRBV4-2 to TRBJ1-2; D is ambiguous. The CDR3 totals 14 residues. CDR1 and CDR2 from the germline V gene are LGHNA and YNFKEQ. V was cut by 0 bases and J by 2 bases, with 7 bases left in between.

The genes are TRBV30 and TRBJ2-1; no clear D. The CDR3 contains 15 residues. Germline CDR1 reads GTSNPN; CDR2 reads SVGIG (reference sequence). The V end was cut by 0 bases, the J end by 1 base, with 10 bases between. The CDR3 sequence is CAWSVVTVSYNEQFF. The DNA for the CDR3 is TGTGCCTGGAGTGTTGTCACAGTTTCCTACAATGAGCAGTTCTTC.

This clonotype was counted only a few times. The chain joins TRBV4-1 to TRBJ2-3; TRBD2 aligns across 9 bases. The J segment lost 7 bases and the V segment lost 0 bases, leaving 8 bases of the junction unmatched. CDR1 is MGHRA and CDR2 is YSYEKL in the germline V gene. The CDR3 loop spans 16 amino acids. In DNA form, the CDR3 reads TGCGCCAGCAGCCAAGATCAGGGACTAGCACAGAATACGCAGTATTTT. It codes for CASSQDQGLAQNTQYF.

V gene TRBV3-1 combines with J gene TRBJ1-2, with 8 bases aligning to TRBD1. Germline V gives CDR1 LGHDT, CDR2 YNNKEL (reference sequence). V gave up 3 bases and J gave up 5 bases; unmatched junction bases: 5. The CDR3 is 14 residues long. The CDR3 region is CASSQLGQEYGYTF. CDR3 bases: TGTGCCAGCAGCCAGTTGGGACAGGAATATGGCTACACCTTC.

This clonotype has more than one count but fewer than ten. The rearrangement links TRBV6-1 to TRBJ2-2; 7 bases fit TRBD1. V dropped 6 bases and J dropped 5; count of bases not matched to a gene: 9. The CDR3 has 15 residues. Germline values: CDR1 MNHNS, CDR2 SASEGT. The DNA for the CDR3 is TGTGCCAGCAGGAAAGACAGGGTCGAAACCGGGGAGCTGTTTTTT. Translated: CASRKDRVETGELFF.

This sequence joins TRBV5-1 and TRBJ1-3, with 7 bases matching TRBD1. Per germline, CDR1 SGHRS and CDR2 YFSETQ. The J segment lost 0 bases and the V segment lost 0 bases, leaving 9 bases of the junction unmatched. This CDR3 has 18 amino acids. The CDR3 DNA sequence: TGCGCCAGCAGCTTGGGGCTATCTGGGACAGCCTCTGGAAACACCATATATTTT. This encodes CASSLGLSGTASGNTIYF.

The V call is TRBV9, the J call TRBJ2-3; 9 bases are a match to TRBD2. The CDR3 is 15 residues long. CDR1 and CDR2 from the germline V gene are SGDLS and YYNGEE. V lost 0 bases to trimming and J lost 4 bases; unmatched junction nucleotides: 3. The CDR3 protein is CASSVGGRGPDTQYF. CDR3 nucleotide sequence: TGTGCCAGCAGCGTAGGCGGGAGGGGTCCAGATACGCAGTATTTT.

The chain joins TRBV12-3 or TRBV12-4 to TRBJ1-2; perhaps TRBD1 as D (5 bases). V lost 2 bases to trimming and J lost 4 bases, with 11 bases between them. This CDR3 has 14 amino acids. In nucleotides, the CDR3 is TGTGCCAGCAGTTTAACCAGGGAGGGCTATGGCTACACCTTC. Protein: CASSLTREGYGYTF.

This clonotype was counted once. The rearrangement links TRBV7-6 to TRBJ2-1; the D is unclear. The closer fit of TRBJ2-7 to the DNA end suggests the J call may be wrong. This CDR3 contains 15 residues. Germline V gives CDR1 SGHVS, CDR2 FNYEAQ. The CDR3 DNA follows: TGTGCCAGCAGCTTGGCGGATAGCTCCTACAATGAGCAGTACTTC. As protein: CASSLADSSYNEQYF.

CDR3 nucleotides: TGTGCCAGCAGCCTAGCGGGGCGGGTCTACAATGAGCAGTTCTTC. As protein: CASSLAGRVYNEQFF. V is TRBV27 and J is TRBJ2-1, with TRBD2 matching over 9 bases. The CDR3 is 15 amino acids. Germline V gene sequence: CDR1 MNHEY, CDR2 SMNVEV (reference sequence). Germline trimming cut 6 bases from V and 3 bases from J; bases unmatched to any gene: 6.

The V call is TRBV20-1, the J call TRBJ2-2; D unresolved. There are 14 residues in the CDR3. Trimming shortened V by 2 bases and J by 5 bases, and 12 bases separated the two germline ends. Germline V lookup: CDR1 DFQATT, CDR2 SNEGSKA (reference sequence). The CDR3 sequence: CSARTPVGTGELFF. The CDR3 DNA follows: TGCAGTGCTAGAACGCCCGTGGGGACCGGGGAGCTGTTTTTT.

As concerns this clonotype: A junction boundary mismatches the germline segment, possibly from a read error. The CDR3 region is CASSPSGGASDTRYF. In DNA form, the CDR3 reads TGTGCCAGCAGCCCTAGCGGGGGGGCCAGTGATACGCGGTATTTT. The genes are TRBV6-5 and TRBJ2-3; 12 nucleotides match TRBD2. This CDR3 has 15 residues. In germline, CDR1 is MNHEY, CDR2 SVGAGI.